This record looks at one TCR beta chain sequence and its context. What it binds is unknown. It was with 60 Vbeta and 13 Jbeta primers that the PCR ran. Data came from immunoSEQ multiplex PCR; TCRdb stores just in-frame clones and leaves some out. The sample contains 200,000 or so clones, 82% of which appear only once. The source of the sample is a study of cytomegalovirus exposure and HLA in healthy donors. Whole-study results and caveats: Several top significant clusters appeared, in a later analysis, to be linked to common viral pathogens. The authors later found TCR association rates varying by HLA locus, with DRB1 most and HLA-C fewest. In a later analysis, productive TCRs from donors in an Asian-associated ancestry cluster reportedly carried fewer N-insertions than the cohort mean.

This CDR3 spans 15 amino acids. V lost 2 bases to trimming and J lost 0 bases; unmatched junction nucleotides: 5. The V gene's germline CDR1 is SGHDT and CDR2 YYEEEE. The chain carries TRBV5-6 and TRBJ2-7; TRBD1 matches 7 bases. Sequencing was carried out using PBMCs. This receptor was obtained from a boy aged 2 to 10 in good health and CMV-seronegative. The CDR3 bases are TGTGCCAGCAGCTTCATGGGACAGCCCTCCTACGAGCAGTACTTC. Its translation is CASSFMGQPSYEQYF.